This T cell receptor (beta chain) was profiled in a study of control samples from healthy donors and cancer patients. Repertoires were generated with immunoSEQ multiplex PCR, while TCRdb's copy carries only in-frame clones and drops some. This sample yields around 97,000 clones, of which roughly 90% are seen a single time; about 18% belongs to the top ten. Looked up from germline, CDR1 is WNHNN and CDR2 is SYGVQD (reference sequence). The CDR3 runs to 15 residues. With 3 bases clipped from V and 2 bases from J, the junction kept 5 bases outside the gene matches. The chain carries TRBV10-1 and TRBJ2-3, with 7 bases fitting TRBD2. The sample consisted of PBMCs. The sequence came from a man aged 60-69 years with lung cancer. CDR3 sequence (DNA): TGCGCCAGCAGTGATGTGGGGGGGATCACAGATACGCAGTATTTT. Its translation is CASSDVGGITDTQYF.